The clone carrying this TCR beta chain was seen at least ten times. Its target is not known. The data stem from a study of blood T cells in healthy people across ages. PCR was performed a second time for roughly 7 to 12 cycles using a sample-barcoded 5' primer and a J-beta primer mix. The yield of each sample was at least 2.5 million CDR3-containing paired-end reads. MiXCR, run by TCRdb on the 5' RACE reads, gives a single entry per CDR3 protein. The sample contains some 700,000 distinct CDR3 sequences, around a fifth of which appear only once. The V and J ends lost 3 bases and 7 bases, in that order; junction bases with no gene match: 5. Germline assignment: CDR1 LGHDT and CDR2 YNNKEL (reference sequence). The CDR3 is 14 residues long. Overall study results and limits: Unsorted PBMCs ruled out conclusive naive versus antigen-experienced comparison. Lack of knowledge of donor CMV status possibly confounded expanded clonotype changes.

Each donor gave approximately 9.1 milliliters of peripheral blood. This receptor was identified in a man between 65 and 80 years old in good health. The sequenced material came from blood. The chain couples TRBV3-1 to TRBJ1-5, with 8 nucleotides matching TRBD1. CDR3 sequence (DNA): TGTGCCAGCAGCCACACAGGGGGGGGACAGCCCCAGCATTTT. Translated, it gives CASSHTGGGQPQHF.